Below, 26 T cell receptor beta chains from the same sample are listed, as sequenced in a study of T cell clonality in common variable immunodeficiency. Sequenced by immunoSEQ multiplex PCR; TCRdb stores in-frame clones only, minus some. Observed in the sample are tens of thousands of clones, none of them singletons. Sequencing used peripheral blood mononuclear cells. The source of these receptors is a person aged 18 to 75 in good health.

The sample holds many counts of this clone. With the read ending 3 residues before the CDR3 end, the germline J gene is used to fill in that end. The V gene is TRBV19, the J gene TRBJ2-7; the match to TRBD1 covers 8 bases. The V segment lost 5 bases and the J segment 1 base; nucleotides outside the gene matches: 4. Germline CDR1 reads LNHDA; CDR2 reads SQIVND (reference sequence). CDR3 length: 14 amino acids. The part of the CDR3 DNA that was read is TGTGCCAGTAGTCCCAGGACAGGGTCCTACGAG. Protein sequence: CASSPRTGSYE. The CDR3 reads in full as CASSPRTGSYEQYF.

This clone came up many times. The CDR3 end falls 3 residues outside the read, so it is completed with the germline J gene. V usage is TRBV7-9 and J usage is TRBJ1-2; no firm D call. The CDR3 extends over 13 amino acids. Deletions cut 5 bases from V and 3 bases from J, with 10 bases between. Germline V gives CDR1 SEHNR, CDR2 FQNEAQ (reference sequence). Incomplete CDR3 DNA: TGTGCCAGCAGCAATACAGAGGACTATGGC. As protein: CASSNTEDYG. The CDR3 in its entirety is CASSNTEDYGYTF.

This clone was seen repeatedly, ten times or more. The CDR3 extends 3 residues past the end of the read, so its final part is completed from the germline J gene. This rearrangement joins TRBV12-3 or TRBV12-4 to TRBJ1-3, with D possibly matching TRBD1 (6 bases). The CDR3 contains 16 residues. Trimming left V 0 bases short and J 4 bases short, with 13 bases between. CDR3 bases read: TGTGCCAGCAGTTTAGCCAACAGGGTAGTGGGAAACACC. Translating gives CASSLANRVVGNT. The full CDR3 protein is CASSLANRVVGNTIYF.

At least ten counts were recorded for this clone. Read sequence stops 3 residues before the CDR3 end, and the germline J gene provides the missing end. This chain joins TRBV7-9 and TRBJ2-2, with 14 nucleotides matching TRBD2. With V trimmed by 10 bases and J by 5 bases, 6 bases remained unmatched. Germline CDR1 SEHNR, CDR2 FQNEAQ (reference sequence). This CDR3 region has 15 residues. CDR3 amino acids: CAIRLAGGPTGELFF. CDR3 DNA (partial): TGTGCCATCCGACTAGCGGGAGGGCCAACCGGGGAG.

This clone was counted ten times or more. Compared with germline, one end of the junction differs, possibly owing to a read error. The CDR3 goes on 3 residues after the read ends, and that part is filled in from the germline J gene. The chain joins TRBV4-2 to TRBJ2-3; 11 bases map to TRBD2. Germline CDR1 reads LGHNA; CDR2 reads YNFKEQ. The length of the CDR3 is 15 residues. The part of the CDR3 DNA that was read is TGCGCCAGCAGCCAAGAAACTAGCGGGAGAGATACG. It yields the protein CASSQETSGRDT. The CDR3 in full is CASSQETSGRDTQYF.

This clone was observed at least ten times. The read halts 3 residues ahead of the CDR3 end, with the missing end drawn from the germline J gene. V usage is TRBV6-4 and J usage is TRBJ2-2, with D hard to call. The CDR3 consists of 17 residues. From germline, CDR1 is MRHNA and CDR2 SNTAGT. V shed 2 bases and J shed 0 bases, with 13 bases lying between them. The sequenced CDR3 bases are TGTGCCAGCAGTGACGGGCTCCGATTTACGAACACCGGGGAG. Its protein is CASSDGLRFTNTGE. The entire CDR3 sequence reads CASSDGLRFTNTGELFF.

Only a few counts were recorded for this clone. The observed sequence ends 3 residues before the CDR3 terminus, with the missing tail filled in from the germline J gene. This chain links TRBV20-1 with TRBJ2-7, with 8 nucleotides matching TRBD1. J gave up 4 bases and V 4 bases, and 12 bases lay outside the gene matches. The CDR3 runs to 15 residues. Germline CDR1 DFQATT, CDR2 SNEGSKA (reference sequence). The DNA read from the CDR3 is TGCAGTGCTATCGTGCCGGCAGGGGGCGAGTACGAG. Amino acids: CSAIVPAGGEYE. The entire CDR3 is CSAIVPAGGEYEQYF.

This clone occurred many times. Read data end 3 residues before the CDR3 end; the end is taken from the germline J gene. The rearrangement links TRBV11-2 to TRBJ2-2; no clear D. V dropped 0 bases and J dropped 6 bases, with 8 bases sitting between them. Germline V gives CDR1 SGHAT, CDR2 FQNNGV. The CDR3 covers 14 residues. CDR3 amino acids: CASSLEVTPGELFF. The CDR3 bases that were read are TGTGCCAGCAGCTTAGAGGTTACTCCCGGGGAG.

This clone was counted many times. This CDR3 is CASSPSSGSNTGELFF. The sequenced CDR3 bases are TGTGCCAGCTCACCGTCCAGCGGGAGCAACACCGGGGAG. The J gene is TRBJ2-2, the V gene TRBV18, with 8 bases that match TRBD2. The CDR3 is cut off 3 residues early in the read; its end comes from the germline J gene. Germline lookup yields CDR1 KGHSH and CDR2 LQKENI. After removal of 3 bases from V and 2 bases from J, the junction contained 5 bases not matched to a gene. The CDR3 sequence is 16 residues long.

This clone was found many times. The CDR3 extends 3 residues past the end of the read, so its final part is completed from the germline J gene. This chain links TRBV15 with TRBJ2-7; 9 bases are shared with TRBD1. Germline CDR1 is LNHNV and CDR2 is YYDKDF (reference sequence). This CDR3 contains 15 residues. Trimming took 5 bases from V and 5 from J; bases not matched to a gene: 10. CDR3 DNA (partial): TGTGCCACCAGCCGCGGGGGACAGGGTCTCAACGAG. Amino acid sequence: CATSRGGQGLNE. The entire CDR3 protein reads CATSRGGQGLNEQYF.

This clone has ten or more counts. The missing CDR3 end, 3 residues past where the read stops, is filled in from the germline J gene. The chain couples TRBV30 to TRBJ1-4, with 10 bases fitting TRBD1. Germline CDR1 is GTSNPN and CDR2 is SVGIG (reference sequence). The trim removed 4 bases at V and 6 bases at J, leaving 2 bases unmatched. The CDR3 covers 13 residues. The CDR3 sequence is CAWTGTGDEKLFF. The sequenced part of the CDR3 DNA is TGTGCCTGGACAGGGACAGGGGATGAAAAA. The complete variable domain, with remaining parts taken from reference TRBV30 and TRBJ1-4, reads SQTIHQWPATLVQPVGSPLSLECTVEGTSNPNLYWYRQAAGRGLQLLFYSVGIGQISSEVPQNLSASRPQDRQFILSSKKLLLSDSGFYLCAWTGTGDEKLFFGSGTQLSVL.

This clone was found many times. Coverage ceases 3 residues before the CDR3 finishes, and the germline J gene fills in the end. The rearrangement joins TRBV29-1 to TRBJ1-1, with 7 positions matching TRBD1. V shed 0 bases and J 5 bases; nucleotides not matched to a gene: 6. CDR3 size: 14 residues. In germline, CDR1 is SQVTM, CDR2 ANQGSEA. CDR3 residues: CSVEDRGGMTEAFF. Incomplete CDR3 DNA: TGCAGCGTTGAAGATCGAGGGGGCATGACTGAA.

This clone was detected only a few times. The observed sequence ends 3 residues before the CDR3 terminus, with the missing tail filled in from the germline J gene. This rearrangement joins TRBV10-2 to TRBJ2-2; 8 bases agree with TRBD1. J lost 3 bases, V lost 7 bases, and 4 bases had no gene match. Germline V gene sequence: CDR1 WSHSY, CDR2 SAAADI. This CDR3 region has 14 residues. The CDR3 loop is CASNDRGHTGELFF. Partial CDR3 DNA: TGCGCCAGCAATGACAGGGGCCACACCGGGGAG.

This clone was detected ten times or more. The CDR3 goes on 3 residues after the read ends, and that part is filled in from the germline J gene. The rearrangement uses TRBV12-3 or TRBV12-4 and TRBJ1-5; tentatively, D is TRBD1 (6 bases). Trimming pared 7 bases from V and 4 bases from J, leaving 17 bases between. This CDR3 has 15 residues. Here the CDR3 reads CASTPRQGSNQPQHF. The part of the CDR3 DNA that was read is TGTGCCAGCACCCCCCGGCAGGGGAGTAATCAGCCC.

This clone has at least ten counts. The DNA ends 3 residues before the CDR3 does, and the rest of the CDR3 is filled in from the germline J gene. V gene TRBV6-2 or TRBV6-3 combines with J gene TRBJ2-7; 7 bases map to TRBD2. The CDR3 is 13 residues long. The V and J ends lost 7 bases and 1 base, in that order; junction bases with no gene match: 4. Germline CDR1 reads MNHEY; CDR2 reads SVGEGT. The CDR3 spells CASKQRESYEQYF. The CDR3 DNA, read in part, is TGTGCCAGCAAGCAGCGGGAATCCTACGAG.

This clone occurred a few times. The read halts 3 residues ahead of the CDR3 end, with the missing end drawn from the germline J gene. V usage is TRBV20-1 and J usage is TRBJ1-2, with D perhaps matching TRBD1 (5 bases). The CDR3 totals 13 residues. Germline-derived CDR1 and CDR2 are DFQATT and SNEGSKA (reference sequence). Trimming removed 5 bases from V and 5 bases from J, with 15 bases in between. Here the CDR3 reads CSAGDGGGYGYTF. The DNA read from the CDR3 is TGCAGTGCTGGGGACGGGGGAGGGTATGGC.

The table lists this clone with many counts. Compared with germline, one end of the junction differs, possibly owing to a read error. The read terminates 3 residues before the CDR3 end, so the remaining end is supplied by the germline J gene. This chain links TRBV4-2 with TRBJ2-7; 10 bases match TRBD1. The CDR3 consists of 14 residues. Germline loops: CDR1 LGHNA, CDR2 YNFKEQ. CDR3 bases read: TGCGCCAGCAGCGCGGGACAGGGGCCCTACGAG. Residues: CASSAGQGPYE. The CDR3 in full is CASSAGQGPYEQYF.

This clone was detected ten times or more. The CDR3 end falls 3 residues outside the read, so it is completed with the germline J gene. The V call is TRBV6-1, the J call TRBJ2-3, with 8 positions matching TRBD1. The CDR3 spans 16 residues. With V trimmed by 4 bases and J by 2 bases, 8 bases remained unmatched. Germline-derived CDR1 and CDR2 are MNHNS and SASEGT. The CDR3 spells CASSAGQGRLTDTQYF. The DNA read from the CDR3 is TGTGCCAGCAGTGCCGGACAGGGAAGACTCACAGATACG.

This clone was counted ten times or more. CDR3 region: CASSKLRTGELFF. CDR3 DNA (partial): TGCGCCAGCAGTAAGCTTCGGACCGGGGAG. The J gene is TRBJ2-2, the V gene TRBV10-1; D is unclear. Read sequence stops 3 residues before the CDR3 end, and the germline J gene provides the missing end. Trimming stripped 5 bases from V and 5 bases from J, with 9 bases between. This CDR3 has 13 residues. Germline V gives CDR1 WNHNN, CDR2 SYGVQD (reference sequence).

This clone was detected a few times. The read halts 3 residues ahead of the CDR3 end, with the missing end drawn from the germline J gene. The chain links TRBV7-2 to TRBJ1-4, with unresolved D. Germline CDR1 SGHTA, CDR2 FQGNSA. The V end lost 5 bases, the J end lost 0 bases, and 10 bases lay between the germline ends. This CDR3 contains 15 residues. The CDR3 here is CASSPALTTNEKLFF. The sequenced part of the CDR3 DNA is TGTGCCAGCAGCCCCGCACTTACAACTAATGAAAAA.

This clone showed up many times. The CDR3 is cut off 3 residues early in the read; its end comes from the germline J gene. The genes are TRBV7-2 and TRBJ2-2, with TRBD1 matching 9 bases. There are 15 residues in the CDR3. Germline CDR1 and CDR2: SGHTA and FQGNSA. V was clipped by 5 bases and J by 3 bases; unmatched bases: 4. The CDR3 bases that were read are TGTGCCAGCAGCACAGGACAGGGGTACACCGGGGAG. It translates to CASSTGQGYTGE. The complete CDR3 sequence is CASSTGQGYTGELFF. Complete variable domain (other parts from reference TRBV7-2 and TRBJ2-2): GAGVSQSPSNKVTEKGKDVELRCDPISGHTALYWYRQSLGQGLEFLIYFQGNSAPDKSGLPSDRFSAERTGGSVSTLTIQRTQQEDSAVYLCASSTGQGYTGELFFGEGSRLTVL.

This clone was observed at least ten times. The read stops 3 residues short of the end of the CDR3; the missing end is completed from the germline J gene. This sequence joins TRBV19 and TRBJ2-2; D is perhaps TRBD1 (6 bases). The CDR3 length is 16 residues. In germline, CDR1 is LNHDA, CDR2 SQIVND (reference sequence). V was cut by 9 bases and J by 9 bases, with 26 bases left in between. The DNA read from the CDR3 is TGTGCCAGCGCGCCGGTGCAGGGGCTGGTAAATCGGGAG. As protein: CASAPVQGLVNRE. The CDR3 reads in full as CASAPVQGLVNRELFF.

This clone was seen many times. This may stem from a read error, because a much larger clone lies one nucleotide away. The CDR3 extends 3 residues past the end of the read, so its final part is completed from the germline J gene. V gene TRBV20-1 combines with J gene TRBJ2-6, with D perhaps matching TRBD1 (5 bases). In germline, CDR1 is DFQATT, CDR2 SNEGSKA (reference sequence). The CDR3 runs 13 residues. V lost 6 bases, J lost 0 bases, and 6 bases lay in between. CDR3 protein: CSATDSGANVLTF. The covered CDR3 bases are TGCAGTGCGACAGACTCTGGGGCCAACGTC.

For this clone: The read halts 3 residues ahead of the CDR3 end, with the missing end drawn from the germline J gene. The gene calls are TRBV7-9 and TRBJ1-5, with a weak D call TRBD1 (5 bases). Per germline, CDR1 SEHNR and CDR2 FQNEAQ (reference sequence). CDR3 size: 13 residues. Deletions cut 5 bases from V and 3 bases from J, with 8 bases between. CDR3 amino acids: CASSGAYNQPQHF. The CDR3 bases that were read are TGTGCCAGCAGCGGGGCCTACAATCAGCCC.

This clone has a count of ten or more. The CDR3 extends 3 residues past the end of the read, so its final part is completed from the germline J gene. J is TRBJ2-7 and V is TRBV7-3; D is ambiguous. The CDR3 consists of 13 residues. The germline CDR1 and CDR2 sequences are SGHTA and FQGTGA. With 0 bases removed from V and 2 bases from J, the gap between germline ends came to 5 bases. The CDR3: CASSLTGAYEQYF. CDR3 bases read: TGTGCCAGCAGCTTAACAGGTGCCTACGAG.

This clone was observed a handful of times. The read finishes 3 residues shy of the CDR3 end, and the germline J gene is used to complete it. The chain carries TRBV19 and TRBJ2-7, with D tentatively TRBD1 (5 bases). This CDR3 spans 13 amino acids. Trimming cost V 5 bases and J 2 bases, with 10 bases left between them. Germline-derived CDR1 and CDR2 are LNHDA and SQIVND (reference sequence). The CDR3 loop is CASSAGHPYEQYF. CDR3 DNA (partial): TGTGCCAGTAGTGCCGGACATCCCTACGAG.